These 26 T cell receptor beta chains originate from one sample sequenced in a study of circulating tumor DNA in untreated peripheral T-cell lymphoma. The method was immunoSEQ multiplex PCR; TCRdb's version includes in-frame clones alone and lacks a portion of them. Among 2,200 or so clones listed, 71% were seen once. Sequenced: tumor tissue. These receptors all come from a human donor with peripheral T-cell lymphoma.

V usage is TRBV23-1 and J usage is TRBJ1-5; no clear D gene. TRBV23-1 belongs to the ORF category, with a function that is uncertain. The CDR3 is 13 amino acids. Deletions cut 6 bases from V and 0 bases from J, with 6 bases between. As DNA, the CDR3 is TGCGCCAGCAGCTTGGGTAGCAATCAGCCCCAGCATTTT. Translating it yields CASSLGSNQPQHF.

The chain links TRBV10-2 to TRBJ2-2; D not resolved. Per the germline V gene, CDR1 is WSHSY and CDR2 is SAAADI. The CDR3 sequence is 13 residues long. The ends were cut back, 3 bases at V and 1 base at J, with 3 bases in the middle. The CDR3: CASSDQNTGELFF. Written as DNA, the CDR3 is TGCGCCAGCAGTGACCAGAACACCGGGGAGCTGTTTTTT.

This rearrangement joins TRBV18 to TRBJ1-4; tentative D call: TRBD1 (5 bases). Deletions cut 0 bases from V and 8 bases from J, with 10 bases between. This CDR3 region has 14 residues. The germline V gene has CDR1 KGHSH and CDR2 LQKENI. In DNA, the CDR3 is TGTGCCAGCTCACCACCAGGGGAGGTCGAAAAACTGTTTTTT. Translated: CASSPPGEVEKLFF.

V is TRBV30 and J is TRBJ1-3; tentatively, D is TRBD1 (6 bases). This CDR3 contains 13 residues. Germline CDR1 is GTSNPN and CDR2 is SVGIG (reference sequence). Trimming pared 5 bases from V and 0 bases from J, leaving 8 bases between. The CDR3 reads CAWDRSSGNTIYF. The CDR3 coding sequence is TGTGCCTGGGACAGGAGCTCTGGAAACACCATATATTTT.

The genes are TRBV18 and TRBJ1-5; possibly TRBD1 for D (6 bases). The V and J ends lost 2 bases and 6 bases respectively, with 14 bases between them. The length of the CDR3 is 15 residues. In germline, CDR1 is KGHSH, CDR2 LQKENI. CDR3 coding DNA: TGTGCCAGCTCACCATCCGGGGGGCAGGGTCAGCCCCAGCATTTT. Translated, it gives CASSPSGGQGQPQHF.

The J gene is TRBJ1-5, the V gene TRBV19; 8 nucleotides match TRBD1. The CDR3 runs to 15 residues. J gave up 4 bases and V 0 bases, and 2 bases lay outside the gene matches. Germline V CDR1 and CDR2: LNHDA, SQIVND (reference sequence). CDR3 protein: CASSIDRTGNQPQHF. DNA of the CDR3: TGTGCCAGTAGTATAGATAGGACAGGGAATCAGCCCCAGCATTTT.

This clone was recorded only once. The chain joins TRBV7-4 to TRBJ2-1; a possible D gene is TRBD2 (6 bases). V was cut by 4 bases and J by 6 bases, with 13 bases left in between. Germline CDR1 SGHVT, CDR2 SQSDAQ. The CDR3 totals 14 residues. CDR3 protein: CASSSHLGGNEQFF. Here the CDR3 DNA reads TGTGCCAGCAGCTCACACTTGGGAGGCAATGAGCAGTTCTTC.

The V gene is TRBV30, the J gene TRBJ2-5; maybe TRBD2 (5 bases). In germline, CDR1 is GTSNPN, CDR2 SVGIG (reference sequence). The CDR3 has 12 residues. V dropped 3 bases and J dropped 3 bases, with 8 bases sitting between them. CDR3 DNA: TGTGCCTGGAGCGACGGGAAAGAGACCCAGTACTTC. Encoded protein: CAWSDGKETQYF.

The chain carries TRBV19 and TRBJ2-3; TRBD2 matches at 7 bases. CDR3 size: 15 residues. Germline loops: CDR1 LNHDA, CDR2 SQIVND (reference sequence). The V segment lost 3 bases and the J segment 0 bases; nucleotides outside the gene matches: 3. The CDR3 nucleotides read TGTGCCAGTAGTATGTGGGAGGGAAGCACAGATACGCAGTATTTT. This sequence encodes CASSMWEGSTDTQYF.

The chain combines TRBV30 with TRBJ2-1; 7 bases align to TRBD2. The CDR3 contains 13 residues. The V gene end was trimmed by 0 bases and the J gene end by 9 bases; junction bases not matched to a gene: 5. From germline, CDR1 is GTSNPN and CDR2 SVGIG (reference sequence). The CDR3 is CAWSVQGGREQFF. CDR3 DNA: TGTGCCTGGAGTGTTCAGGGAGGGCGTGAGCAGTTCTTC. Combining the CDR3 with reference TRBV30 and TRBJ2-1 gives the whole variable domain SQTIHQWPATLVQPVGSPLSLECTVEGTSNPNLYWYRQAAGRGLQLLFYSVGIGQISSEVPQNLSASRPQDRQFILSSKKLLLSDSGFYLCAWSVQGGREQFFGPGTRLTVL.

The J gene is TRBJ2-2, the V gene TRBV6-8; the match to TRBD1 covers 7 bases. This CDR3 has 14 amino acids. V was pared by 7 bases and J by 3 bases, with 5 bases of the junction left unmatched. Per the germline V gene, CDR1 is MNHGY and CDR2 is SAAAGT. The CDR3 region is CASTRTGHTGELFF. CDR3 bases: TGTGCCAGCACTCGGACAGGACACACCGGGGAGCTGTTTTTT.

This clone was picked up a small number of times. The chain couples TRBV21-1 to TRBJ2-7; the DNA was not compared with TRBD1, the D call given in the table. TRBV21-1 counts as a pseudogene. This CDR3 spans 13 amino acids. CDR3 loop: CASSGTGGYEQYF. DNA for the CDR3: TGTGCCAGCAGCGGGACAGGGGGTTACGAGCAGTACTTC.

V gene TRBV11-3 combines with J gene TRBJ2-7; unclear D gene. Germline V gene lookup returns CDR1 SGHNT and CDR2 YENEEA. Trimming pared 5 bases from V and 4 bases from J, leaving 21 bases between. The CDR3 sequence is 16 residues long. CDR3 nucleotide sequence: TGTGCCAGCAGCACCCCGGTGGGGTCCTTGAATTACGAGCAGTACTTC. This translates into CASSTPVGSLNYEQYF.

This clone was detected a few times. CDR3 DNA sequence: TGTGCCACCAGCAGACGACCTTCGACAGTCACAGATACGCAGTATTTT. It encodes CATSRRPSTVTDTQYF. The chain recombines TRBV15 with TRBJ2-3, with a tentative D call TRBD1 (5 bases). With 2 bases removed from V and 2 bases from J, the gap between germline ends came to 14 bases. The CDR3 contains 16 residues. Germline assignment: CDR1 LNHNV and CDR2 YYDKDF (reference sequence).

Concerning this clone: Relative to the germline gene, one junction end is altered; a read error may explain this. The J gene is TRBJ2-1, the V gene TRBV7-6; TRBD1 matches 8 bases. CDR1 and CDR2 (germline): SGHVS, FNYEAQ. This CDR3 region has 14 residues. CDR3 DNA: TGTGCTAGCACCCAGGGGGCGGTCTACAATGAGCAGTTCTTC. Translating it yields CASTQGAVYNEQFF.

Notes on this clone: An end of the junction does not agree with germline; a read error may underlie this. The J gene is TRBJ2-7, the V gene TRBV5-1; D perhaps matches TRBD2 (6 bases). Germline CDR1 and CDR2: SGHRS and YFSETQ. This CDR3 spans 14 amino acids. This CDR3 is CASSSEGPSYEQYF. Written as DNA, the CDR3 is TGCGCCAGCAGCTCGGAGGGGCCCTCCTACGAGCAGTACTTT.

The chain combines TRBV19 with TRBJ1-4; D is ambiguous. In germline, CDR1 is LNHDA, CDR2 SQIVND (reference sequence). The V and J ends lost 2 bases and 3 bases respectively, with 13 bases between them. There are 16 residues in the CDR3. The CDR3 sequence is CASSIWGGTANEKLFF. The CDR3 DNA follows: TGTGCCAGTAGTATATGGGGAGGAACGGCTAATGAAAAACTGTTTTTT. Filled out from reference TRBV19 and TRBJ1-4, the complete variable domain reads DGGITQSPKYLFRKEGQNVTLSCEQNLNHDAMYWYRQDPGQGLRLIYYSQIVNDFQKGDIAEGYSVSREKKESFPLTVTSAQKNPTAFYLCASSIWGGTANEKLFFGSGTQLSVL.

This clone was recorded a few times. The V call is TRBV11-3, the J call TRBJ2-7; D gene unclear. Germline V gives CDR1 SGHNT, CDR2 YENEEA. Trimming removed 5 bases from V and 0 bases from J, with 11 bases in between. CDR3 length: 14 amino acids. The CDR3 DNA sequence: TGTGCCAGCAGCCCATTTGATAGCTCCTACGAGCAGTACTTC. It encodes CASSPFDSSYEQYF.

V gene TRBV11-3 combines with J gene TRBJ2-5; D not resolved. With 5 bases removed from V and 1 base from J, the gap between germline ends came to 11 bases. This CDR3 contains 14 residues. The germline gives CDR1 SGHNT, CDR2 YENEEA. CDR3 nucleotides: TGTGCCAGCAGCAAGGACGTCCCCCAAGAGACCCAGTACTTC. This translates into CASSKDVPQETQYF. The full variable domain, in which reference TRBV11-3 and TRBJ2-5 provide the parts outside the CDR3, is EAGVVQSPRYKIIEKKQPVAFWCNPISGHNTLYWYLQNLGQGPELLIRYENEEAVDDSQLPKDRFSAERLKGVDSTLKIQPAELGDSAVYLCASSKDVPQETQYFGPGTRLLVL.

This clone was seen only once. The rearrangement uses TRBV9 and TRBJ2-2; D not certain. The CDR3 totals 13 residues. Per the germline V gene, CDR1 is SGDLS and CDR2 is YYNGEE. The V and J ends lost 7 bases and 1 base respectively, with 8 bases between them. The CDR3 DNA reads TGTGCCAGCTCTATACTGAACACCGGGGAGCTGTTTTTT. Its translation: CASSILNTGELFF.

The chain employs TRBV1 and TRBJ1-2. TRBV1 is reported as a pseudogene. The CDR3 loop spans 13 amino acids. The CDR3 DNA reads as TGCGCCAGCAGCCAAGGGGTTACCTATGGCTACACCTTC. It encodes CASSQGVTYGYTF.

This clone was counted between two and nine times. The chain carries TRBV14 and TRBJ1-1, with 9 nucleotides matching TRBD1. The CDR3 spans 16 residues. Germline CDR1 is SGHDN and CDR2 is FVKESK. Trimming removed 2 bases from V and 4 bases from J; junction bases left unmatched: 8. The CDR3 sequence is CASSQKYSGQGTEAFF. CDR3 DNA: TGTGCCAGCAGCCAAAAGTATTCGGGACAGGGCACTGAAGCTTTCTTT.

This sequence joins TRBV19 and TRBJ1-5; D is perhaps TRBD1 (5 bases). CDR3 length equals 11 residues. Germline V gene lookup returns CDR1 LNHDA and CDR2 SQIVND (reference sequence). V lost 6 bases, J lost 7 bases, and 7 bases lay in between. In DNA form, the CDR3 reads TGTGCCAGTAGGGGGGGGCAGCCCCAGCATTTT. Translation gives CASRGGQPQHF.

The rearrangement links TRBV7-2 to TRBJ1-1; D is unresolved. Trimming left V 5 bases short and J 3 bases short, with 10 bases between. The CDR3 length is 13 residues. From germline, CDR1 is SGHTA and CDR2 FQGNSA. Written as DNA, the CDR3 is TGTGCCAGCAGCACATACGGGTACACTGAAGCTTTCTTT. It is translated as CASSTYGYTEAFF. The whole variable domain, remainder taken from reference TRBV7-2 and TRBJ1-1, is GAGVSQSPSNKVTEKGKDVELRCDPISGHTALYWYRQSLGQGLEFLIYFQGNSAPDKSGLPSDRFSAERTGGSVSTLTIQRTQQEDSAVYLCASSTYGYTEAFFGQGTRLTVV.

This clone has only a few counts. This sequence joins TRBV19 and TRBJ2-5, with TRBD2 identical over 14 bases. The V segment lost 4 bases and the J segment 5 bases; nucleotides outside the gene matches: 9. This CDR3 region has 17 residues. CDR1 and CDR2 (germline): LNHDA, SQIVND (reference sequence). The CDR3 sequence is CASSTTSGRAFGETQYF. The CDR3 nucleotides read TGTGCCAGTAGTACGACTAGCGGGAGGGCCTTTGGTGAGACCCAGTACTTC.

The rearrangement joins TRBV12-5 to TRBJ2-1; TRBD2 matches at 9 bases. There are 16 residues in the CDR3. Per the germline V gene, CDR1 is LGHNT and CDR2 is FRNRAP. The CDR3 coding sequence is TGTGCCAGCTGCCTTCCCGGGACTAGCCCCTACAATGAGCAGTTCTTC. Translation gives CASCLPGTSPYNEQFF.